The 32 T cell receptor beta chains below all came from one sample that was sequenced in a study of T cell repertoires and HLA-DP antigens. No antigens are known for them. Clones were read by immunoSEQ multiplex PCR, and TCRdb kept only the in-frame ones, dropping some. This table holds around 110,000 clones, over 90% found once. The sequenced sample was CD4+ T cells from PBMCs. All receptors come from a woman aged 18-29 years in good health and CMV-seronegative.

The J gene is TRBJ2-7, the V gene TRBV10-3, with D uncertain. Trimming stripped 3 bases from V and 2 bases from J, with 5 bases between. CDR3 size: 12 residues. Germline V gene data show CDR1 as ENHRY and CDR2 as SYGVKD. The CDR3 bases are TGTGCCATCAGTGAATCAGCCTACGAGCAGTACGTC. Its protein product is CAISESAYEQYV.

V is TRBV2 and J is TRBJ1-2; the D gene is possibly TRBD1 (6 bases). Deletions cut 3 bases from V and 3 bases from J, with 14 bases between. Germline assignment: CDR1 SNHLY and CDR2 FYNNEI. The CDR3 spans 15 residues. The CDR3 reads CASSEGQSGDYGYTF. CDR3 DNA: TGTGCCAGCAGTGAGGGACAATCCGGCGACTATGGCTACACCTTC. The whole variable domain, remainder taken from reference TRBV2 and TRBJ1-2, is EPEVTQTPSHQVTQMGQEVILRCVPISNHLYFYWYRQILGQKVEFLVSFYNNEISEKSEIFDDQFSVERPDGSNFTLKIRSTKLEDSAMYFCASSEGQSGDYGYTFGSGTRLTVV.

This chain links TRBV5-1 with TRBJ1-1, with D unresolved. CDR1 and CDR2 from the germline V gene are SGHRS and YFSETQ. The CDR3 consists of 14 residues. The V end lost 0 bases, the J end lost 1 base, and 7 bases lay between the germline ends. The CDR3 sequence: CASSLEGQNTEAFF. The CDR3 nucleotides read TGCGCCAGCAGCTTGGAGGGCCAGAACACTGAAGCTTTCTTT.

The chain employs TRBV28 and TRBJ1-1, with 7 nucleotides matching TRBD1. The germline gives CDR1 MDHEN, CDR2 SYDVKM. V was pared by 4 bases and J by 4 bases, with 6 bases of the junction left unmatched. CDR3 length: 14 amino acids. CDR3 loop: CASSSNRGGTEAFF. The DNA of the CDR3 is TGTGCCAGCAGTTCCAACAGGGGAGGCACTGAAGCTTTCTTT. Full variable domain (outside the CDR3, taken from reference TRBV28 and TRBJ1-1): DVKVTQSSRYLVKRTGEKVFLECVQDMDHENMFWYRQDPGLGLRLIYFSYDVKMKEKGDIPEGYSVSREKKERFSLILESASTNQTSMYLCASSSNRGGTEAFFGQGTRLTVV.

The chain links TRBV7-3 to TRBJ1-1; D possibly corresponds to TRBD1 (5 bases). This CDR3 is 17 amino acids long. Trimming shortened V by 2 bases and J by 0 bases, and 16 bases separated the two germline ends. Germline assignment: CDR1 SGHTA and CDR2 FQGTGA. The CDR3 nucleotides are TGTGCCAGCAGCTTAGGCGTCTGGGACGGTCTGAACACTGAAGCTTTCTTT. Amino acids: CASSLGVWDGLNTEAFF.

This chain links TRBV5-1 with TRBJ1-1; D is unresolved. The length of the CDR3 is 13 residues. CDR1 and CDR2 from the germline V gene are SGHRS and YFSETQ. The V gene lost 3 bases and the J gene lost 1 base, with 7 bases spanning the gap. In nucleotides, the CDR3 is TGCGCCAGCAGCTCCCACGAGAACACTGAAGCTTTCTTT. Amino acids: CASSSHENTEAFF.

The V gene is TRBV7-2, the J gene TRBJ2-2; the D is unclear. CDR1 is SGHTA and CDR2 is FQGNSA in the germline V gene. Trimming cost V 6 bases and J 4 bases, with 18 bases left between them. CDR3 length: 16 residues. The CDR3 nucleotides read TGTGCCAGCAGGGAACGGGCCCAGCCGTTCACCGGGGAGCTGTTTTTT. This gives the protein CASRERAQPFTGELFF. Full variable domain (outside the CDR3, taken from reference TRBV7-2 and TRBJ2-2): GAGVSQSPSNKVTEKGKDVELRCDPISGHTALYWYRQSLGQGLEFLIYFQGNSAPDKSGLPSDRFSAERTGGSVSTLTIQRTQQEDSAVYLCASRERAQPFTGELFFGEGSRLTVL.

The chain couples TRBV6-5 to TRBJ1-2, with D unclear. CDR3 length: 12 amino acids. Per germline, CDR1 MNHEY and CDR2 SVGAGI. V was clipped by 7 bases and J by 8 bases, with 14 bases between them. CDR3 in DNA: TGTGCCAGCAAGTTTCAGAGAACGGGCTACACCTTC. Its translation: CASKFQRTGYTF.

CDR3 nucleotide sequence: TGTGCTAGTGGTATCTCCGCCACTAGCGGGAGTACGAATGAGCAGTTCTTC. Amino acids: CASGISATSGSTNEQFF. The chain has TRBV12-5 and TRBJ2-1; TRBD2 aligns across 11 bases. Germline CDR1 and CDR2: LGHNT and FRNRAP. The J segment lost 7 bases and the V segment lost 5 bases, leaving 13 bases of the junction unmatched. There are 17 residues in the CDR3.

The V and J genes are TRBV7-9 and TRBJ1-1, with 7 bases lining up with TRBD1. The CDR3 length is 14 residues. CDR1 SEHNR and CDR2 FQNEAQ come from the germline V gene (reference sequence). With V trimmed by 8 bases and J by 1 base, 7 bases remained unmatched. CDR3 nucleotide sequence: TGTGCCAGCCGATGGACAGGAACGAACACTGAAGCTTTCTTT. Protein: CASRWTGTNTEAFF.

This chain joins TRBV2 and TRBJ2-7; D uncertain. Germline V lookup: CDR1 SNHLY, CDR2 FYNNEI. The CDR3 covers 12 residues. Trimming stripped 6 bases from V and 2 bases from J, with 8 bases between. The CDR3 DNA reads TGTGCCAGCAGGCAAAGTACCTACGAGCAGTACGTC. Protein sequence: CASRQSTYEQYV.

The rearrangement links TRBV6-6 to TRBJ2-5; 8 nucleotides align to TRBD2. V shed 6 bases, J shed 5 bases, and the junction held 14 bases outside the gene matches. Germline V gene data show CDR1 as MNHNY and CDR2 as SVGAGI (reference sequence). The CDR3 totals 16 residues. The CDR3 spells CASSPRAGVASETQYF. CDR3 coding DNA: TGTGCCAGCAGCCCCCGAGCGGGGGTCGCGTCGGAGACCCAGTACTTC.

The chain couples TRBV7-3 to TRBJ2-2, with TRBD1 matching 7 bases. V lost 2 bases, J lost 6 bases, and 6 bases stayed unmatched. This CDR3 contains 15 residues. The germline gives CDR1 SGHTA, CDR2 FQGTGA. The CDR3 loop reads CASSLVTGSPGELFF. The CDR3 DNA follows: TGTGCCAGCAGCTTAGTGACAGGGTCCCCCGGGGAGCTGTTTTTT.

J is TRBJ2-1 and V is TRBV30; D possibly corresponds to TRBD1 (6 bases). The CDR3 runs 15 residues. Germline V gives CDR1 GTSNPN, CDR2 SVGIG (reference sequence). V was trimmed by 4 bases and J by 0 bases, leaving 13 bases between them. In nucleotides, the CDR3 is TGTGCCTGGAACCTCGGACAGAGCTCCTACAATGAGCAGTTCTTC. Translated, it gives CAWNLGQSSYNEQFF.

The gene calls are TRBV5-1 and TRBJ1-5; no definite D call. The CDR3 loop spans 13 amino acids. V was pared by 4 bases and J by 6 bases, with 11 bases between. Germline V gene data show CDR1 as SGHRS and CDR2 as YFSETQ. CDR3 protein: CASSPGGSQPQHF. Here the CDR3 DNA reads TGCGCCAGCAGCCCGGGAGGGTCTCAGCCCCAGCATTTT.

This CDR3 is CASSTMTGNTETQYF. The CDR3 DNA reads as TGTGCCAGTAGTACAATGACAGGGAATACGGAGACCCAGTACTTC. This sequence joins TRBV19 and TRBJ2-5, with 7 bases identical to TRBD1. CDR3 length: 15 amino acids. CDR1 LNHDA and CDR2 SQIVND come from the germline V gene (reference sequence). After removal of 4 bases from V and 5 bases from J, the junction contained 10 bases not matched to a gene. The full variable domain, its missing parts supplied by reference TRBV19 and TRBJ2-5, is DGGITQSPKYLFRKEGQNVTLSCEQNLNHDAMYWYRQDPGQGLRLIYYSQIVNDFQKGDIAEGYSVSREKKESFPLTVTSAQKNPTAFYLCASSTMTGNTETQYFGPGTRLLVL.

The chain combines TRBV11-1 with TRBJ2-5, with D uncertain. Trimming took off 4 bases at V and 5 bases at J, with 11 bases between the two ends. The CDR3 runs to 13 residues. Germline CDR1 and CDR2: SGHAT and FQDESV (reference sequence). Here the CDR3 reads CASSSTGVETQYF. The CDR3 bases are TGTGCCAGCAGCTCCACGGGTGTGGAGACCCAGTACTTC.

V is TRBV7-4 and J is TRBJ2-3; TRBD2 agrees at 7 bases. Germline CDR1 reads SGHVT; CDR2 reads SQSDAQ. This CDR3 is built from 18 residues. The trim removed 3 bases at V and 0 bases at J, leaving 12 bases unmatched. As DNA, the CDR3 is TGTGCCAGCAGCTTGCGACTAGCTCGGGTTCTCAGCACAGATACGCAGTATTTT. Amino acids: CASSLRLARVLSTDTQYF.

The chain joins TRBV10-3 to TRBJ2-5; TRBD1 is a possible D gene (7 bases). The CDR3 is 15 amino acids. The ends were cut back, 0 bases at V and 5 bases at J, with 13 bases in the middle. CDR1 is ENHRY and CDR2 is SYGVKD in the germline V gene. The CDR3 is CAISESRGVPETQYF. For the CDR3, the DNA is TGTGCCATCAGTGAGTCCAGGGGGGTTCCGGAGACCCAGTACTTC.

The V gene is TRBV4-1, the J gene TRBJ1-4; 8 nucleotides line up with TRBD1. CDR3 size: 17 residues. The V gene end was trimmed by 4 bases and the J gene end by 0 bases; junction bases not matched to a gene: 7. CDR1 and CDR2 from the germline V gene are MGHRA and YSYEKL. The CDR3 coding sequence is TGCGCCAGCAGCCGTCAGGGGGCGCCTGCAACTAATGAAAAACTGTTTTTT. Translated, it gives CASSRQGAPATNEKLFF.

This clone occurred once. The chain carries TRBV7-9 and TRBJ1-1; 7 bases line up with TRBD1. Germline CDR1 and CDR2: SEHNR and FQNEAQ (reference sequence). The V gene end was trimmed by 5 bases and the J gene end by 3 bases; junction bases not matched to a gene: 6. This CDR3 has 14 residues. CDR3 protein: CASSQGDRHTEAFF. For the CDR3, the DNA is TGTGCCAGCAGCCAGGGGGATCGGCACACTGAAGCTTTCTTT.

V usage is TRBV6-1 and J usage is TRBJ1-2; D unclear. The CDR3 consists of 13 residues. The germline V gene encodes CDR1 MNHNS and CDR2 SASEGT. Trimming removed 10 bases at V and 7 bases at J, with 19 bases between. The chain's CDR3 is CATKRDGWGGYTF. In DNA, the CDR3 is TGTGCCACAAAGAGGGATGGGTGGGGTGGCTACACCTTC.

The chain links TRBV7-9 to TRBJ2-5, with unresolved D. The germline V and J ends were trimmed by 1 base and 7 bases, with 19 bases remaining between them. This CDR3 has 16 amino acids. The germline V gene encodes CDR1 SEHNR and CDR2 FQNEAQ (reference sequence). CDR3 nucleotide sequence: TGTGCCAGCAGCTTAGAGGGTACGGGCCAAGGTGGGACCCAGTACTTC. It encodes CASSLEGTGQGGTQYF.

In this sample, this clone turned up once. This chain uses TRBV25-1 with TRBJ2-5; 7 nucleotides line up with TRBD2. The ends lost 6 bases at V and 5 bases at J; junction bases unmatched: 12. This CDR3 spans 15 amino acids. Germline loops: CDR1 MGHDK, CDR2 SYGVNS. The CDR3 sequence: CASSRGALRGETQYF. In nucleotides, the CDR3 is TGTGCCAGCAGCCGAGGGGCACTGCGGGGGGAGACCCAGTACTTC.

This clone was detected only once. The rearrangement uses TRBV11-3 and TRBJ2-5; D is ambiguous. Germline V gene lookup returns CDR1 SGHNT and CDR2 YENEEA. The CDR3 has 15 amino acids. V was cut by 1 base and J by 5 bases, with 14 bases left in between. CDR3 sequence: CASSLGSRARETQYF. The DNA of the CDR3 is TGTGCCAGCAGCTTAGGGTCCCGGGCTAGGGAGACCCAGTACTTC.

The chain carries TRBV30 and TRBJ1-1; possible D gene TRBD1, 6 bases. This CDR3 has 13 residues. CDR1 and CDR2 (germline): GTSNPN, SVGIG (reference sequence). Deletions cut 6 bases from V and 1 base from J, with 12 bases between. This CDR3 reads CACTGTPNTEAFF. The CDR3 DNA reads TGTGCCTGCACCGGGACACCGAACACTGAAGCTTTCTTT. Supplemented by reference TRBV30 and TRBJ1-1, the full variable domain reads SQTIHQWPATLVQPVGSPLSLECTVEGTSNPNLYWYRQAAGRGLQLLFYSVGIGQISSEVPQNLSASRPQDRQFILSSKKLLLSDSGFYLCACTGTPNTEAFFGQGTRLTVV.

There are a few counts of this clone. V usage is TRBV28 and J usage is TRBJ2-7; TRBD1 matches 9 bases. V gave up 5 bases and J gave up 8 bases; unmatched junction bases: 7. The germline V gene encodes CDR1 MDHEN and CDR2 SYDVKM. This CDR3 contains 13 residues. The CDR3 is CASSLGTGKQQYF. DNA of the CDR3: TGTGCCAGCAGTCTTGGGACAGGGAAACAGCAGTACTTC. The whole variable domain, remainder taken from reference TRBV28 and TRBJ2-7, is DVKVTQSSRYLVKRTGEKVFLECVQDMDHENMFWYRQDPGLGLRLIYFSYDVKMKEKGDIPEGYSVSREKKERFSLILESASTNQTSMYLCASSLGTGKQQYFGPGTRLTVT.

This clone was detected once. The chain combines TRBV19 with TRBJ2-1; 14 nucleotides agree with TRBD2. This CDR3 comprises 14 residues. The germline V gene encodes CDR1 LNHDA and CDR2 SQIVND (reference sequence). V shed 10 bases, J shed 10 bases, and the junction held 9 bases outside the gene matches. The CDR3 DNA reads TGTGCCACAGGGACTAGCGGGAGAGTTTCGGAGCAGTTCTTC. This gives the protein CATGTSGRVSEQFF.

The chain uses TRBV28 and TRBJ2-3; the match to TRBD2 covers 8 bases. In germline, CDR1 is MDHEN, CDR2 SYDVKM. The CDR3 extends over 14 amino acids. V lost 7 bases to trimming and J lost 4 bases; unmatched junction nucleotides: 7. The CDR3 DNA follows: TGTGCCAGCAAACCGGGGGGGCCCCCAGATACGCAGTATTTT. Its protein is CASKPGGPPDTQYF. Combining the CDR3 with reference TRBV28 and TRBJ2-3 gives the whole variable domain DVKVTQSSRYLVKRTGEKVFLECVQDMDHENMFWYRQDPGLGLRLIYFSYDVKMKEKGDIPEGYSVSREKKERFSLILESASTNQTSMYLCASKPGGPPDTQYFGPGTRLTVL.

This chain uses TRBV28 with TRBJ1-5, with D possibly matching TRBD1 (6 bases). V lost 10 bases to trimming and J lost 1 base, with 14 bases between them. Germline V gives CDR1 MDHEN, CDR2 SYDVKM. CDR3 length: 14 amino acids. CDR3 loop: CATHGTPSNQPQHF. The CDR3 DNA reads TGTGCCACCCACGGGACACCCAGCAATCAGCCCCAGCATTTT.

V usage is TRBV4-1 and J usage is TRBJ2-7, with D perhaps matching TRBD1 (6 bases). Germline V gives CDR1 MGHRA, CDR2 YSYEKL. With 0 bases removed from V and 2 bases from J, the gap between germline ends came to 8 bases. This CDR3 region has 14 residues. The CDR3 loop reads CASSQEQGPYEQYV. In DNA, the CDR3 is TGCGCCAGCAGCCAAGAACAGGGTCCCTACGAGCAGTACGTC.

The chain carries TRBV28 and TRBJ1-3; weak D call: TRBD1 (6 bases). The germline gives CDR1 MDHEN, CDR2 SYDVKM. Trimming took 4 bases from V and 3 from J, leaving 10 bases between them. The CDR3 covers 14 residues. In DNA, the CDR3 is TGTGCCAGCAGTTCAGGGGATGTTGGAAACACCATATATTTT. Its protein product is CASSSGDVGNTIYF.